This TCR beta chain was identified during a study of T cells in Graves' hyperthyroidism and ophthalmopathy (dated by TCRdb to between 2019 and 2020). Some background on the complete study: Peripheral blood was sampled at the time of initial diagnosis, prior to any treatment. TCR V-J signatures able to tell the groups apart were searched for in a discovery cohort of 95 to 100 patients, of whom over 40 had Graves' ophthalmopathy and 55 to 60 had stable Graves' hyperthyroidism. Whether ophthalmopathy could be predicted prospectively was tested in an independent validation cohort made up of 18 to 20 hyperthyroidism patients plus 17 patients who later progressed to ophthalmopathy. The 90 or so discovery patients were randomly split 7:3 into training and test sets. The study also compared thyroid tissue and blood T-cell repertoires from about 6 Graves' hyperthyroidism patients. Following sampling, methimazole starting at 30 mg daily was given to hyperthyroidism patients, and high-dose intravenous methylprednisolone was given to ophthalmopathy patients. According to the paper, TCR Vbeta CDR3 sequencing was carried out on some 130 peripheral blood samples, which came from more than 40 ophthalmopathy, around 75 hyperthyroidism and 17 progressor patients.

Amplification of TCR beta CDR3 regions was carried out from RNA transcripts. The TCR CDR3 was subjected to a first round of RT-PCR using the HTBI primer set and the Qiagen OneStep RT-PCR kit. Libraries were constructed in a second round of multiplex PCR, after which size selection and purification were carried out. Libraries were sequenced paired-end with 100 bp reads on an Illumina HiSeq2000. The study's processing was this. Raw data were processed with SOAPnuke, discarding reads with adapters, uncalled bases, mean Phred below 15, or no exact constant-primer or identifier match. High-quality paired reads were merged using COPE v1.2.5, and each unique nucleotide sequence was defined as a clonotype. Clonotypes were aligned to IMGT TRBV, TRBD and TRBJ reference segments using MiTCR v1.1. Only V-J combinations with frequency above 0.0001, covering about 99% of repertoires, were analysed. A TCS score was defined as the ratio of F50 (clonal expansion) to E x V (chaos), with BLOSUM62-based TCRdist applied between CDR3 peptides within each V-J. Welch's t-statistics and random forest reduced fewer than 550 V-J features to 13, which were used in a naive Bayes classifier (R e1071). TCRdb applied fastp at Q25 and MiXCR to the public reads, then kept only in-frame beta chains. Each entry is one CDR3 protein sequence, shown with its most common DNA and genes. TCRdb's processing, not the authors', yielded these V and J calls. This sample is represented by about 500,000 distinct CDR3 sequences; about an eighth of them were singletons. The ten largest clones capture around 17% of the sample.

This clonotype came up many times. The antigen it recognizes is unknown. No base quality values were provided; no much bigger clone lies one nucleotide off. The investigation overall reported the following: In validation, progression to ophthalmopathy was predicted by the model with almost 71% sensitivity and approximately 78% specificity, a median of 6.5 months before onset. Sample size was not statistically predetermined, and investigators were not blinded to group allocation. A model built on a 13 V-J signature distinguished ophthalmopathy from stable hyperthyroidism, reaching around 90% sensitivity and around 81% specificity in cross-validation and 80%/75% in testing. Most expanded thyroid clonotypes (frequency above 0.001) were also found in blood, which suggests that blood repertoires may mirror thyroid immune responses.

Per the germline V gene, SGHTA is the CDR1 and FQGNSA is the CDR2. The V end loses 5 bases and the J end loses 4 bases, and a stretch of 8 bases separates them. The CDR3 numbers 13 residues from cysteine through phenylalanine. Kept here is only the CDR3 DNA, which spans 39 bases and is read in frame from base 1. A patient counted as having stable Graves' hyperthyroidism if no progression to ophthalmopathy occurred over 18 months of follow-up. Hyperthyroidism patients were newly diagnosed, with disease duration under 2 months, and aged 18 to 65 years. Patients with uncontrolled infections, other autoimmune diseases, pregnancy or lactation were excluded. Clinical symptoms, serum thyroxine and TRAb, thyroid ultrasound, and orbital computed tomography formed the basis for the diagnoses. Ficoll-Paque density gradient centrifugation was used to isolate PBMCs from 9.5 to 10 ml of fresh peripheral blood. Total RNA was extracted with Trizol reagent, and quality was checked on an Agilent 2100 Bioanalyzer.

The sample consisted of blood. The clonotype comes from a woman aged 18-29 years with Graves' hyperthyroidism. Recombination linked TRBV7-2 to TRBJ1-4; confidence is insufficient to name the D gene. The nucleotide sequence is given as TGTGCCAGCAGCGCCCGGATTAATGAAAAACTGTTTTTT. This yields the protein CASSARINEKLFF.